What follows describes a single T cell receptor (beta chain). No antigen is known for it. Sequenced by immunoSEQ multiplex PCR; TCRdb stores in-frame clones only, minus some. The repertoire consists of some 60,000 clones, with 80% to 85% occurring once and the leading ten covering 3.8%. The CDR3 contains 14 residues. The V end lost 3 bases, the J end lost 4 bases, and 13 bases lay between the germline ends. Per the germline V gene, CDR1 is MNHEY and CDR2 is SMNVEV (reference sequence). The data were taken from a study of a mutant IDH1 vaccine in newly diagnosed glioma. Overall study: Previous treatment comprised radiotherapy, temozolomide, or both, mostly both. Findings and caveats of the study: Among patients, 93.3% showed immune responses induced by the vaccine.

Time point described: week 47, end of study. Each dose of the vaccine consisted of 300 ug of mutant IDH1 20-mer peptide, with topical imiquimod. Each donor presented with a new WHO grade 3 or 4 astrocytoma that tested IDH1-mutant and showed ATRX loss. This sequence originates from a man aged 25 to 40 with glioma. Here the sequenced sample was PBMCs, taken from a glioma patient whose treatment included an IDH1 peptide vaccine. The chain has TRBV27 and TRBJ2-7, with a weak D call TRBD2 (6 bases). The CDR3 reads CASSFTGSSYEQYF. CDR3 bases: TGTGCCAGCAGTTTTACCGGGAGCTCATACGAGCAGTACTTC.